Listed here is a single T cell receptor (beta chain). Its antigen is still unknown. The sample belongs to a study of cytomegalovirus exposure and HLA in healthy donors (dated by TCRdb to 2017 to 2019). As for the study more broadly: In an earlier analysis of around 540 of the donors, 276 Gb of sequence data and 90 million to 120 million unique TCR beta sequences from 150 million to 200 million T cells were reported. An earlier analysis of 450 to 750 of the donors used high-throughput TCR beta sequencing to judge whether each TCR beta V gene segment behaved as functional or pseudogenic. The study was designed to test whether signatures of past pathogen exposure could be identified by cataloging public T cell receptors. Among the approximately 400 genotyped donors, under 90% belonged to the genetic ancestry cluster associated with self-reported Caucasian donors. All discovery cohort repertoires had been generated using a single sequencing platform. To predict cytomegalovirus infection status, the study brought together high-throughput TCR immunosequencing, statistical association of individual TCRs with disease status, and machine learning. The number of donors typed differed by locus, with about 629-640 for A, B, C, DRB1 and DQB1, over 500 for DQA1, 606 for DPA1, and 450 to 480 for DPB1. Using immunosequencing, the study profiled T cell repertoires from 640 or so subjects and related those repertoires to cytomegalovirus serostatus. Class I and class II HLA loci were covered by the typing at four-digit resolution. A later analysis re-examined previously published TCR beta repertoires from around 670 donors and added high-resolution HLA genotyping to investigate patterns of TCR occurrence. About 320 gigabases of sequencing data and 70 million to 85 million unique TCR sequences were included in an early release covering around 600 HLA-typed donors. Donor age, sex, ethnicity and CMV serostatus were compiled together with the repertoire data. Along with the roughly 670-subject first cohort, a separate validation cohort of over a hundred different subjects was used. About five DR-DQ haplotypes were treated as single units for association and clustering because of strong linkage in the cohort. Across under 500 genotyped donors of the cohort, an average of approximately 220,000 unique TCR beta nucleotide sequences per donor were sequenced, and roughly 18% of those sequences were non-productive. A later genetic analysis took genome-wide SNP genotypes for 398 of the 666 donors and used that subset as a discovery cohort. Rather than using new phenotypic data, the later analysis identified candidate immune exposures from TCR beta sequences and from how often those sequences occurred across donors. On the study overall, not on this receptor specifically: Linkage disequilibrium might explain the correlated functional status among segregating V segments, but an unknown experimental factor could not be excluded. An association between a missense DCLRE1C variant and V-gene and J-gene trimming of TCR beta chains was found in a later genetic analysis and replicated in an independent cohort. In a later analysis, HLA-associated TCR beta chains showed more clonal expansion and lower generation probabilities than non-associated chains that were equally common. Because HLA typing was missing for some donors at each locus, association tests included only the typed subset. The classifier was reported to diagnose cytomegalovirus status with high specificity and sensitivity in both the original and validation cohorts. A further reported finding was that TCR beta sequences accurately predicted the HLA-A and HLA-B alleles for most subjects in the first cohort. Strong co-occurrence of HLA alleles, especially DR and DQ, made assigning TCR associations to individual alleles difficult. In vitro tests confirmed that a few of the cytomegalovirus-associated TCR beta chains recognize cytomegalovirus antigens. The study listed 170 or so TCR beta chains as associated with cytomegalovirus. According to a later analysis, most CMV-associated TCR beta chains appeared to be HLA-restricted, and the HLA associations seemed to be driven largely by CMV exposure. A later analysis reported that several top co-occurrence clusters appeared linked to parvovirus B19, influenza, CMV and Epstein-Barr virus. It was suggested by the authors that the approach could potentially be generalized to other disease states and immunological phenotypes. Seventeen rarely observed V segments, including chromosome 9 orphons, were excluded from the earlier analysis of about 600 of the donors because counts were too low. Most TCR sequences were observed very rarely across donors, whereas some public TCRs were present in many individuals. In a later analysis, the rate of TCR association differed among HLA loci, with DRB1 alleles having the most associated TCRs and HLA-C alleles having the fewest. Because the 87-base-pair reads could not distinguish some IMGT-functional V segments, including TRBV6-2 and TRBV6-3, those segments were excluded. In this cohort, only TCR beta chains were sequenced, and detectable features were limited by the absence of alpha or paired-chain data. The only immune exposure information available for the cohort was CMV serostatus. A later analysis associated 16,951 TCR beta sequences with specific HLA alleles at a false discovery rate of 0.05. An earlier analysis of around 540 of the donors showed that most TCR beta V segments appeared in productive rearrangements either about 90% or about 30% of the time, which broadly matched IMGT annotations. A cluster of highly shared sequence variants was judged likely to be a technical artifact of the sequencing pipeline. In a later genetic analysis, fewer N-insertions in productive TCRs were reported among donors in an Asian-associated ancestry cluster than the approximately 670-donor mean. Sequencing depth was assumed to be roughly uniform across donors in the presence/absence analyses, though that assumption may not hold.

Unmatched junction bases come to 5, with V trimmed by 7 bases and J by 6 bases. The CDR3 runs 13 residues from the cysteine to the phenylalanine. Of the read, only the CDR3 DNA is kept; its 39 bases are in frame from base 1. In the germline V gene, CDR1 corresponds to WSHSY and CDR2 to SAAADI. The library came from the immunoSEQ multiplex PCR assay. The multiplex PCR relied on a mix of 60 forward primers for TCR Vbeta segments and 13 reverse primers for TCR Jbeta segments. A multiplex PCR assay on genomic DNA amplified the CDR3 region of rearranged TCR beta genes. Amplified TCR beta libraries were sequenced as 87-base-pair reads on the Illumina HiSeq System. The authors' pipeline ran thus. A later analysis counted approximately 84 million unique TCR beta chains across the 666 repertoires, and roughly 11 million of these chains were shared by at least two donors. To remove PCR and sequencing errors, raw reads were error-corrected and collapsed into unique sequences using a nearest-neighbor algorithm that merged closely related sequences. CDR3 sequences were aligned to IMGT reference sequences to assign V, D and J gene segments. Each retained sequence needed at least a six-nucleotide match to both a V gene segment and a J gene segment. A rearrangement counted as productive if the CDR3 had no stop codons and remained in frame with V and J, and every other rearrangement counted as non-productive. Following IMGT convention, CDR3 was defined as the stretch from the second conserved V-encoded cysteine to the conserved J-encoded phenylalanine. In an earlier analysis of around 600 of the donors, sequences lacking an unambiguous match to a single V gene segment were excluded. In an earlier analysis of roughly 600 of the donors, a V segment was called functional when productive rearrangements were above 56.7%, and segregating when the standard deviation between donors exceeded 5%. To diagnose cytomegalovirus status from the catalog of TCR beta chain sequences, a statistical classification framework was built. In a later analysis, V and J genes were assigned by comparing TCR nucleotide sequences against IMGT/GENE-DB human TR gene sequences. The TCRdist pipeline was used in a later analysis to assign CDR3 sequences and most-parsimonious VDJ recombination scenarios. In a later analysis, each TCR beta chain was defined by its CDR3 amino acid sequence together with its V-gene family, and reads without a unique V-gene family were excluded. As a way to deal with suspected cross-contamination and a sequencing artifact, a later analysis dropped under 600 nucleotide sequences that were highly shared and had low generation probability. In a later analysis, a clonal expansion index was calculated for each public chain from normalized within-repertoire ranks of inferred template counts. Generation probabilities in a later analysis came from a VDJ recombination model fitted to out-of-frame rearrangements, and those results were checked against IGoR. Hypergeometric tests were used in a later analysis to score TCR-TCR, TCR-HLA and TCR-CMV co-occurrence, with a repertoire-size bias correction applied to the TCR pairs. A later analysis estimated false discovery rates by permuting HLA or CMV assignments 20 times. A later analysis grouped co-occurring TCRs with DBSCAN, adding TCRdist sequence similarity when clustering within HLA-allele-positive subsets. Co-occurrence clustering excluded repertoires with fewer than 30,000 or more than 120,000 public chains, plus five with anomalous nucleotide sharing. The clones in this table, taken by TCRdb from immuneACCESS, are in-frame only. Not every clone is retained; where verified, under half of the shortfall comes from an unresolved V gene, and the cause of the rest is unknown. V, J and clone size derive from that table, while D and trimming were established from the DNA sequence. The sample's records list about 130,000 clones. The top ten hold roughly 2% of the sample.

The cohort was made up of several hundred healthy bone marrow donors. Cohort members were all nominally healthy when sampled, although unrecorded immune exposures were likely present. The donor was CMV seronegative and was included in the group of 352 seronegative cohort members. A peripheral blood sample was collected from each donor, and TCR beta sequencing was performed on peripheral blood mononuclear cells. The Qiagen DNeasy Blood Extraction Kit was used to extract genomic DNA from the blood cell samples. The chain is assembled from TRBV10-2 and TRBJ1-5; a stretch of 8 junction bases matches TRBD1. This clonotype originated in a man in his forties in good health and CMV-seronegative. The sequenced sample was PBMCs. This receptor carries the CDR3 CASTDRVGQPQHF. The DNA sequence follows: TGCGCCAGCACGGACAGGGTAGGTCAGCCCCAGCATTTT.